The 9 T cell receptor beta chains below come from one sample, sequenced in a study of T cell responses to AZD1222 COVID-19 vaccine. Sequencing was performed with immunoSEQ multiplex PCR; in TCRdb, only in-frame clones are kept and a portion is missing. The profile shows about 190,000 clones, 85% to 90% of them singletons. The material was peripheral blood, obtained on day 0 of MenACWY control vaccination. The receptors originated from an adult in good health.

This clone appeared once. This chain connects TRBV3-1 (or the pseudogene TRBV3-2) to TRBJ2-7, with 9 bases that match TRBD2. Germline V gives CDR1 LGHDT, CDR2 YNNKEL (reference sequence). V was clipped by 1 base and J by 0 bases; unmatched bases: 4. CDR3 size: 16 residues. The CDR3 here is CASSQGLADSSYEQYF. The CDR3, as DNA: TGTGCCAGCAGCCAAGGACTAGCGGATAGCTCCTACGAGCAGTACTTC.

This clone came up a few times. CDR3 loop: CASSGTSSYEQYF. The CDR3, as DNA: TGTGCCAGCTCCGGGACTAGCTCCTACGAGCAGTACTTC. The rearrangement joins TRBV18 to TRBJ2-7, with 8 nucleotides matching TRBD2. CDR1 is KGHSH and CDR2 is LQKENI in the germline V gene. The CDR3 loop spans 13 amino acids. The ends lost 6 bases at V and 0 bases at J; junction bases unmatched: 1. Full variable domain (remainder filled in from reference TRBV18 and TRBJ2-7): NAGVMQNPRHLVRRRGQEARLRCSPMKGHSHVYWYRQLPEEGLKFMVYLQKENIIDESGMPKERFSAEFPKEGPSILRIQQVVRGDSAAYFCASSGTSSYEQYFGPGTRLTVT.

The CDR3 DNA sequence: TGTGCCACCTCATGGGGGGCGGACTACGAGCAGTACTTC. This encodes CATSWGADYEQYF. This chain links TRBV28 with TRBJ2-7, with D perhaps TRBD1 or TRBD2 (6 bases each). Germline V gene lookup returns CDR1 MDHEN and CDR2 SYDVKM. The CDR3 is 13 amino acids. V lost 10 bases and J lost 3, with 16 bases in between.

The chain carries TRBV7-2 and TRBJ1-5, with D hard to call. The length of the CDR3 is 10 residues. Germline V gives CDR1 SGHTA, CDR2 FQGNSA. Trimming took off 7 bases at V and 5 bases at J, with 3 bases between the two ends. The CDR3 sequence is CASNYQPQHF. The CDR3 nucleotides are TGTGCCAGCAACTATCAGCCCCAGCATTTT.

This clone was detected a few times. A junction end diverges from the germline sequence, so it may reflect a read error. The V and J genes are TRBV7-2 and TRBJ2-7, with D perhaps matching TRBD1 or TRBD2 (5 bases each). The germline CDR1 and CDR2 sequences are SGHTA and FQGNSA. CDR3 length equals 12 residues. The CDR3 spells CASSLERDRIFF. In nucleotides, the CDR3 is TGTGCCAGCAGCTTAGAAAGGGACCGCATCTTCTTC.

The chain couples TRBV28 to TRBJ1-5; D call uncertain. The CDR3 is 14 amino acids. Trimming took 1 base from V and 4 from J, leaving 8 bases between them. Germline values: CDR1 MDHEN, CDR2 SYDVKM. Written as DNA, the CDR3 is TGTGCCAGCAGTTTATCGGGAGAAAATCAGCCCCAGCATTTT. It specifies CASSLSGENQPQHF.

This clone occurred once. This chain links TRBV27 with TRBJ2-7; 8 nucleotides match TRBD1. The V gene's germline CDR1 is MNHEY and CDR2 SMNVEV (reference sequence). CDR3 length: 16 residues. The V and J ends lost 0 bases and 3 bases, in that order; junction bases with no gene match: 7. DNA for the CDR3: TGTGCCAGCAGTTTATCCGGACAGGGAAGTTTCTACGAGCAGTACTTC. Encoded protein: CASSLSGQGSFYEQYF.

This chain links TRBV7-9 with TRBJ2-3, with TRBD2 matching over 8 bases. Germline CDR1 and CDR2: SEHNR and FQNEAQ (reference sequence). V was clipped by 8 bases and J by 1 base; unmatched bases: 14. This CDR3 spans 17 amino acids. The CDR3 coding sequence is TGTGCCAGCGTCGGACCCAGAGCGGGAGTGGGCACAGATACGCAGTATTTT. Protein sequence: CASVGPRAGVGTDTQYF.

This chain uses TRBV7-3 with TRBJ2-2; D not certain. CDR3 size: 16 residues. Trimming stripped 2 bases from V and 4 bases from J, with 14 bases between. The germline CDR1 and CDR2 sequences are SGHTA and FQGTGA. The CDR3 protein is CASSLVVGRGTGELFF. In DNA, the CDR3 is TGTGCCAGCAGCTTAGTTGTCGGCAGAGGCACCGGGGAGCTGTTTTTT.